These 24 T cell receptor beta chains came from one sample sequenced in a study of blood T cell repertoires in COVID-19. Produced via immunoSEQ multiplex PCR; TCRdb's table is partial and in-frame only. The sample lists 200,000 to 250,000 clones; 80% were seen once. The sample taken for sequencing was peripheral blood. The receptors here all came from a woman aged 65 to 85 with acute or convalescent COVID-19.

The rearrangement joins TRBV19 to TRBJ2-1, with 7 bases identical to TRBD2. The V gene's germline CDR1 is LNHDA and CDR2 SQIVND (reference sequence). V was clipped by 5 bases and J by 7 bases; unmatched bases: 8. The CDR3 runs 14 residues. CDR3 protein: CASSPAGVINEQFF. The CDR3 DNA sequence: TGTGCCAGTAGTCCGGCGGGGGTGATTAATGAGCAGTTCTTC.

The rearrangement joins TRBV5-4 to TRBJ2-2; D is uncertain. CDR3 length equals 14 residues. Per germline, CDR1 SGHNT and CDR2 YYREEE (reference sequence). Trimming took off 4 bases at V and 5 bases at J, with 12 bases between the two ends. In nucleotides, the CDR3 is TGTGCCAGCAGCCCCTATCGAGAGACCGGGGAGCTGTTTTTT. Protein product: CASSPYRETGELFF.

The chain links TRBV5-1 to TRBJ1-4, with TRBD1 matching over 7 bases. This CDR3 region has 14 residues. V was clipped by 2 bases and J by 7 bases; unmatched bases: 5. CDR1 is SGHRS and CDR2 is YFSETQ in the germline V gene. This chain's CDR3 is CASSFGTVVEKLFF. CDR3 nucleotides: TGCGCCAGCAGCTTCGGGACAGTCGTTGAAAAACTGTTTTTT.

The chain has TRBV30 and TRBJ1-2; tentative D call: TRBD1 (6 bases). This CDR3 spans 13 amino acids. The V gene lost 3 bases and the J gene lost 6 bases, with 14 bases spanning the gap. Germline lookup yields CDR1 GTSNPN and CDR2 SVGIG (reference sequence). CDR3 residues: CAWSALQGNGYTF. For the CDR3, the DNA is TGTGCCTGGAGCGCACTACAGGGAAATGGCTACACCTTC. Full variable domain (outside the CDR3, taken from reference TRBV30 and TRBJ1-2): SQTIHQWPATLVQPVGSPLSLECTVEGTSNPNLYWYRQAAGRGLQLLFYSVGIGQISSEVPQNLSASRPQDRQFILSSKKLLLSDSGFYLCAWSALQGNGYTFGSGTRLTVV.

The chain is built from TRBV5-4 and TRBJ2-2, with a possible D match to TRBD2 (6 bases). The CDR3 sequence is 14 residues long. Germline lookup yields CDR1 SGHNT and CDR2 YYREEE (reference sequence). V lost 1 base and J 5 bases, leaving 9 bases between the germline ends. CDR3 amino acids: CASSLYGGTGELFF. As DNA, the CDR3 is TGTGCCAGCAGCTTGTACGGGGGAACCGGGGAGCTGTTTTTT.

This chain joins TRBV11-2 and TRBJ2-1, with TRBD1 as a possible D gene (6 bases). CDR1 and CDR2 from the germline V gene are SGHAT and FQNNGV. This CDR3 is 15 amino acids long. The V end lost 5 bases, the J end lost 3 bases, and 14 bases lay between the germline ends. The CDR3 is CASSHRQANYNEQFF. The CDR3 nucleotides are TGTGCCAGCAGCCATAGACAGGCTAACTACAATGAGCAGTTCTTC.

The V gene is TRBV4-1, the J gene TRBJ2-5; weak D call: TRBD2 (6 bases). This CDR3 region has 15 residues. Germline V gene data show CDR1 as MGHRA and CDR2 as YSYEKL. V gave up 0 bases and J gave up 4 bases, with 12 bases separating them. The CDR3 is CASSQDAGNLETQYF. CDR3 DNA sequence: TGCGCCAGCAGCCAAGATGCGGGGAATTTAGAGACCCAGTACTTC.

The V gene is TRBV10-3, the J gene TRBJ2-7; tentatively, D is TRBD1 (5 bases). This CDR3 is 13 amino acids long. V was cut by 8 bases and J by 0 bases, with 11 bases left in between. Germline CDR1 ENHRY, CDR2 SYGVKD. The CDR3 loop is CAIRPDTSYEQYF. The CDR3 DNA reads as TGTGCCATCCGACCGGACACCTCCTACGAGCAGTACTTC.

V usage is TRBV6-2 or TRBV6-3 and J usage is TRBJ2-7; TRBD2 aligns across 11 bases. Germline values: CDR1 MNHEY, CDR2 SVGEGT. The CDR3 has 19 residues. The trim removed 0 bases at V and 0 bases at J, leaving 10 bases unmatched. CDR3 nucleotide sequence: TGTGCCAGCAGTTACTCGATGGCTAGCGGGGGGAGGAGCTCCTACGAGCAGTACTTC. Translated, it gives CASSYSMASGGRSSYEQYF.

V and J are TRBV7-2 and TRBJ1-5; D is uncertain. V was clipped by 5 bases and J by 2 bases, with 13 bases between them. CDR1 is SGHTA, CDR2 FQGNSA, per germline. The CDR3 contains 15 residues. The CDR3 reads CASSLAGGGNQPQHF. In DNA form, the CDR3 reads TGTGCCAGCAGCCTCGCGGGAGGAGGCAATCAGCCCCAGCATTTT.

The chain is built from TRBV7-2 and TRBJ2-7; D is undetermined. This CDR3 spans 11 amino acids. Trimming pared 7 bases from V and 11 bases from J, leaving 15 bases between. The germline gives CDR1 SGHTA, CDR2 FQGNSA. The CDR3 region is CASTLAEEKYF. In DNA, the CDR3 is TGTGCCAGCACCCTGGCGGAAGAAAAGTACTTC.

This clone occurred a few times. This sample includes further DNA sequences coding for the same CDR3. The genes are TRBV5-1 and TRBJ2-5, with 7 positions matching TRBD1. V lost 2 bases and J lost 3; bases outside the gene matches: 7. Per germline, CDR1 SGHRS and CDR2 YFSETQ. This CDR3 is 15 amino acids long. This CDR3 is CASSLTTTGKETQYF. The CDR3 bases are TGCGCCAGCAGCTTAACTACGACAGGGAAAGAGACCCAGTACTTC.

The chain combines TRBV2 with TRBJ2-2; 7 bases fit TRBD1. The V and J ends lost 7 bases and 0 bases, in that order; junction bases with no gene match: 5. In germline, CDR1 is SNHLY, CDR2 FYNNEI. This CDR3 spans 15 amino acids. The CDR3 nucleotides are TGTGCCAGCAAGGGACAGACCTCGAACACCGGGGAGCTGTTTTTT. Translation gives CASKGQTSNTGELFF.

This clone came up a few times. This chain links TRBV28 with TRBJ1-2, with TRBD1 identical over 9 bases. Per the germline V gene, CDR1 is MDHEN and CDR2 is SYDVKM. Trimming took 3 bases from V and 8 from J; bases not matched to a gene: 4. The CDR3 has 13 amino acids. In nucleotides, the CDR3 is TGTGCCAGCAGTTTGGGACAGGGTTTAGGCTACACCTTC. Amino acids: CASSLGQGLGYTF.

The chain recombines TRBV3-1 (or the pseudogene TRBV3-2) with TRBJ1-1, with D tentatively TRBD1 (5 bases). Germline V gene sequence: CDR1 LGHDT, CDR2 YNNKEL (reference sequence). V gave up 0 bases and J gave up 10 bases, with 12 bases separating them. This CDR3 comprises 13 residues. CDR3 residues: CASSQDRQGLAFF. The CDR3 nucleotides are TGTGCCAGCAGCCAAGACCGGCAGGGTTTAGCTTTCTTT.

The chain recombines TRBV27 with TRBJ2-2; 7 nucleotides line up with TRBD1. This CDR3 contains 15 residues. V dropped 4 bases and J dropped 6; count of bases not matched to a gene: 8. Looked up from germline, CDR1 is MNHEY and CDR2 is SMNVEV (reference sequence). For the CDR3, the DNA is TGTGCCAGCAGTTCGGGACAGTCAATCTCCGGGGAGCTGTTTTTT. Translating gives CASSSGQSISGELFF.

The chain recombines TRBV11-2 with TRBJ2-1; unclear D gene. CDR1 is SGHAT, CDR2 FQNNGV, per germline. The CDR3 length is 14 residues. V lost 0 bases to trimming and J lost 5 bases, with 8 bases between them. The CDR3 here is CASSLDHLDNEQFF. Written as DNA, the CDR3 is TGTGCCAGCAGCTTAGATCATTTAGACAATGAGCAGTTCTTC.

V and J are TRBV7-9 and TRBJ2-6, with D perhaps matching TRBD1 (6 bases). The V end lost 3 bases, the J end lost 0 bases, and 15 bases lay between the germline ends. Germline V gene sequence: CDR1 SEHNR, CDR2 FQNEAQ (reference sequence). This CDR3 contains 18 residues. CDR3 nucleotide sequence: TGTGCCAGCAGCTTGGGTCAGGGGCTCAGCTCTGGGGCCAACGTCCTGACTTTC. Protein product: CASSLGQGLSSGANVLTF.

V gene TRBV10-3 combines with J gene TRBJ1-1; maybe TRBD1 (6 bases). Germline V gene data show CDR1 as ENHRY and CDR2 as SYGVKD. The V end was cut by 6 bases, the J end by 1 base, with 9 bases between. CDR3 length: 13 amino acids. As DNA, the CDR3 is TGTGCCATCAGCCTAGGGGGGAACACTGAAGCTTTCTTT. It yields the protein CAISLGGNTEAFF.

This rearrangement joins TRBV11-1 to TRBJ2-5; TRBD1 matches 9 bases. The V segment lost 5 bases and the J segment 5 bases; nucleotides outside the gene matches: 6. Germline V gene lookup returns CDR1 SGHAT and CDR2 FQDESV (reference sequence). This CDR3 is 14 amino acids long. CDR3 amino acids: CASSTRTGDETQYF. CDR3 nucleotides: TGTGCCAGCAGCACACGGACAGGGGACGAGACCCAGTACTTC.

The sample holds a few counts of this clone. The genes are TRBV7-9 and TRBJ2-3, with 8 bases that match TRBD1. The CDR3 length is 12 residues. The trim removed 5 bases at V and 12 bases at J, leaving 7 bases unmatched. Germline lookup yields CDR1 SEHNR and CDR2 FQNEAQ (reference sequence). The CDR3 bases are TGTGCCAGCAGCGCTACAGGGGGGTCACAGTATTTT. It specifies CASSATGGSQYF.

The chain employs TRBV24-1 and TRBJ2-5; 8 bases line up with TRBD1. Germline lookup yields CDR1 KGHDR and CDR2 SFDVKD. The ends lost 2 bases at V and 3 bases at J; junction bases unmatched: 4. CDR3 length equals 15 residues. The CDR3 protein is CATSDYGQGKETQYF. The CDR3 DNA reads as TGTGCCACCAGTGATTACGGACAGGGAAAAGAGACCCAGTACTTC.

This clone was recorded only once. This chain links TRBV11-2 with TRBJ1-3; 9 bases agree with TRBD1. The length of the CDR3 is 14 residues. V shed 1 base and J 6 bases; nucleotides not matched to a gene: 1. The germline gives CDR1 SGHAT, CDR2 FQNNGV. The CDR3 spells CASSLAQGANTIYF. CDR3 DNA sequence: TGTGCCAGCAGCTTAGCACAGGGGGCAAACACCATATATTTT.

This chain joins TRBV19 and TRBJ2-3, with D tentatively TRBD2 (7 bases). CDR3 length: 15 amino acids. Germline CDR1 reads LNHDA; CDR2 reads SQIVND (reference sequence). V lost 5 bases, J lost 7 bases, and 19 bases lay in between. The DNA for the CDR3 is TGTGCCAGTAGTGCCAATCGGGGGGCCGGGAATACGCAGTATTTT. Translating gives CASSANRGAGNTQYF. The full variable domain, with the rest looked up from reference TRBV19 and TRBJ2-3, is DGGITQSPKYLFRKEGQNVTLSCEQNLNHDAMYWYRQDPGQGLRLIYYSQIVNDFQKGDIAEGYSVSREKKESFPLTVTSAQKNPTAFYLCASSANRGAGNTQYFGPGTRLTVL.